The 16 T cell receptor beta chains below all came from one sample that was sequenced in a study of CD8 T cells in Susac syndrome. RNA amounts of roughly 0.5 to 1 ug underwent reverse transcription with random hexamers. Using its own MiXCR run on the immunoSEQ multiplex PCR reads, TCRdb lists one record per CDR3 protein. The sample has about 300,000 distinct CDR3 sequences, approximately 85% seen once; the top ten hold around 0.22%. Sequencing was performed on CD8+ T cells from PBMCs. The receptor source for this set is a human donor with multiple sclerosis.

The sample holds a few counts of this clonotype. This chain connects TRBV15 to TRBJ2-1; D is undetermined. V was cut by 3 bases and J by 4 bases, with 19 bases left in between. In germline, CDR1 is LNHNV, CDR2 YYDKDF (reference sequence). The CDR3 is made up of 17 amino acids. The chain's CDR3 is CATSSKGHTEGYNEQFF. The CDR3 DNA sequence: TGTGCCACCAGCAGTAAGGGTCACACGGAAGGTTACAATGAGCAGTTCTTC.

J is TRBJ2-5 and V is TRBV10-3, with D uncertain. In germline, CDR1 is ENHRY, CDR2 SYGVKD. The CDR3 totals 12 residues. Trimming took off 0 bases at V and 5 bases at J, with 4 bases between the two ends. CDR3 sequence reads: CAISESRETQYF. The CDR3 DNA is TGTGCCATCAGTGAGTCCAGGGAGACCCAGTACTTC.

J is TRBJ2-1 and V is TRBV13; no clear D gene. Trimming stripped 2 bases from V and 2 bases from J, with 4 bases between. The CDR3 is made up of 13 amino acids. The germline gives CDR1 PRHDT, CDR2 FYEKMQ (reference sequence). CDR3 sequence: CASSLWAYNEQFF. CDR3 DNA sequence: TGTGCCAGCAGCTTATGGGCCTACAATGAGCAGTTCTTC.

J is TRBJ2-3 and V is TRBV12-3 or TRBV12-4; possibly TRBD2 for D (5 bases). Trimming removed 7 bases from V and 3 bases from J, with 17 bases in between. This CDR3 contains 15 residues. The CDR3 loop is CASTGGPRVTDTQYF. For the CDR3, the DNA is TGTGCCAGCACCGGCGGGCCGCGGGTTACAGATACGCAGTATTTT.

The genes are TRBV7-8 and TRBJ2-3; TRBD2 matches at 12 bases. J gave up 2 bases and V 4 bases, and 4 bases lay outside the gene matches. This CDR3 is built from 16 residues. Germline-derived CDR1 and CDR2 are SGHVS and FQNEAQ. The CDR3 DNA reads as TGTGCCAGCAGCTCCCGACTAGCGGGGGACACAGATACGCAGTATTTT. This sequence encodes CASSSRLAGDTDTQYF.

The rearrangement uses TRBV4-1 and TRBJ2-7; D gene uncertain. The V gene's germline CDR1 is MGHRA and CDR2 YSYEKL. With 1 base removed from V and 2 bases from J, the gap between germline ends came to 6 bases. This CDR3 is 13 amino acids long. CDR3 sequence: CASSQGVTYEQYF. In DNA form, the CDR3 reads TGCGCCAGCAGCCAAGGGGTTACCTACGAGCAGTACTTC.

This clonotype was seen a handful of times. V is TRBV6-5 and J is TRBJ2-7, with D perhaps matching TRBD1 (5 bases). The CDR3 totals 15 residues. From germline, CDR1 is MNHEY and CDR2 SVGAGI. Trimming pared 4 bases from V and 9 bases from J, leaving 22 bases between. The CDR3 protein is CASSSMNRNLRGQYF. CDR3 in DNA: TGTGCCAGCAGTTCTATGAACAGGAACCTACGAGGGCAGTACTTC.

This chain links TRBV27 with TRBJ1-4; D is unresolved. V lost 5 bases and J lost 7, with 11 bases in between. The CDR3 runs 13 residues. Germline V lookup: CDR1 MNHEY, CDR2 SMNVEV (reference sequence). Here the CDR3 DNA reads TGTGCCAGCAGTCTCGGGCAGCGTGAAAAACTGTTTTTT. Translated: CASSLGQREKLFF.

The chain couples TRBV28 to TRBJ2-7, with D unclear. CDR1 and CDR2 (germline): MDHEN, SYDVKM. CDR3 length: 13 amino acids. V lost 1 base, J lost 12 bases, and 16 bases lay in between. The CDR3 protein is CASSLLLDGPRYF. The CDR3 DNA follows: TGTGCCAGCAGTTTATTATTGGACGGCCCTCGGTACTTC.

The chain couples TRBV28 to TRBJ2-2, with a weak D call TRBD2 (6 bases). The germline V gene encodes CDR1 MDHEN and CDR2 SYDVKM. CDR3 size: 15 residues. V lost 9 bases to trimming and J lost 8 bases, with 22 bases between them. CDR3 sequence reads: CASTQRNAGRGELFF. The CDR3 coding sequence is TGTGCCAGTACCCAACGAAACGCGGGGCGAGGGGAGCTGTTTTTT.

The V and J genes are TRBV19 and TRBJ1-2; weak D call: TRBD1 (5 bases). The CDR3 sequence is 15 residues long. V was shortened by 8 bases and J by 4 bases, with 20 bases between the two germline ends. Looked up from germline, CDR1 is LNHDA and CDR2 is SQIVND (reference sequence). The CDR3 DNA reads as TGTGCCAGTGCCCACCGGGGGTCGAATTCCTATGGCTACACCTTC. Translated, it gives CASAHRGSNSYGYTF. Based on the CDR3 plus reference TRBV19 and TRBJ1-2, the full variable domain is DGGITQSPKYLFRKEGQNVTLSCEQNLNHDAMYWYRQDPGQGLRLIYYSQIVNDFQKGDIAEGYSVSREKKESFPLTVTSAQKNPTAFYLCASAHRGSNSYGYTFGSGTRLTVV.

In this sample, this clonotype turned up once. The J gene is TRBJ1-1, the V gene TRBV27; D is unclear. CDR3 size: 14 residues. Trimming shortened V by 1 base and J by 1 base, and 7 bases separated the two germline ends. The germline gives CDR1 MNHEY, CDR2 SMNVEV (reference sequence). The CDR3 protein is CASSLLLENTEAFF. CDR3 DNA sequence: TGTGCCAGCAGTTTATTGCTCGAGAACACTGAAGCTTTCTTT.

The genes are TRBV19 and TRBJ2-3; TRBD2 matches at 10 bases. V shed 5 bases, J shed 3 bases, and the junction held 14 bases outside the gene matches. This CDR3 region has 18 residues. Germline V gene data show CDR1 as LNHDA and CDR2 as SQIVND (reference sequence). CDR3 sequence (DNA): TGTGCCAGTAGTTTGAGGGGCCTAGCGGGAGTGCTTACAGATACGCAGTATTTT. Amino acids: CASSLRGLAGVLTDTQYF.

This chain links TRBV24-1 with TRBJ1-5; 12 bases map to TRBD1. Germline CDR1 is KGHDR and CDR2 is SFDVKD. Trimming took 5 bases from V and 5 from J; bases not matched to a gene: 0. The CDR3 is 14 residues long. DNA of the CDR3: TGTGCCACCAGTGGGGACAGGGGGCATCAGCCCCAGCATTTT. Amino acid sequence: CATSGDRGHQPQHF.

This clonotype appeared a single time. This chain joins TRBV6-5 and TRBJ2-1, with TRBD2 matching over 11 bases. Germline V lookup: CDR1 MNHEY, CDR2 SVGAGI. The V and J ends lost 6 bases and 7 bases, in that order; junction bases with no gene match: 8. This CDR3 comprises 15 residues. The chain's CDR3 is CASSPFVAGGNEQFF. In nucleotides, the CDR3 is TGTGCCAGCAGCCCCTTTGTAGCGGGGGGGAATGAGCAGTTCTTC.

This clonotype was picked up a small number of times. The chain is built from TRBV5-6 and TRBJ1-5; D is unresolved. This CDR3 region has 13 residues. The V end was cut by 4 bases, the J end by 6 bases, with 11 bases between. Germline CDR1 and CDR2: SGHDT and YYEEEE. CDR3 in DNA: TGTGCCAGCAGCGCTGGGTGGGCTCAGCCCCAGCATTTT. Its translation: CASSAGWAQPQHF. Looking up the rest from reference TRBV5-6 and TRBJ1-5 gives the full variable domain: DAGVTQSPTHLIKTRGQQVTLRCSPKSGHDTVSWYQQALGQGPQFIFQYYEEEERQRGNFPDRFSGHQFPNYSSELNVNALLLGDSALYLCASSAGWAQPQHFGDGTRLSIL.